This is a list of T cell receptor beta chains from one sample in a study of beta chain features in type 1 diabetes. Clones were read by immunoSEQ multiplex PCR, and TCRdb kept only the in-frame ones, dropping some. The table records about 660,000 clones, 11% to 15% of them present only once. Sequencing was done on a sample of naive CD4+ T cells from blood. The receptor source for this set is a man younger than 30 with type 1 diabetes. Each CDR3 is given with its conserved first and last residue. The order of the fields is clone size, CDR3 length, D gene, V gene, J gene, CDR3 protein, CDR3 DNA. A D gene is named only where the DNA matches it firmly. Not all rows give a size; the values are once, few, many and, for expanded clones, a class.

size: few; length: 15; D: -; V: TRBV7-9; J: TRBJ2-1; CDR3: CASSFLRSPGPGWFF; DNA: TGTGCCAGCAGCTTCCTTAGGAGTCCGGGACCGGGATGGTTCTTC
size: once; length: 12; D: -; V: TRBV29-1; J: TRBJ1-2; CDR3: CSVQGYNYGYTF; DNA: TGCAGCGTGCAGGGTTATAACTATGGCTACACCTTC
size: few; length: 16; D: TRBD2; V: TRBV7-9; J: TRBJ2-7; CDR3: CASSTPTSGSRYEQYF; DNA: TGTGCCAGCAGCACCCCAACTAGCGGGAGTCGGTACGAGCAGTACTTC
size: few; length: 15; D: -; V: TRBV18; J: TRBJ1-1; CDR3: CASSRMEGVNTEAFF; DNA: TGTGCCAGCTCTCGAATGGAGGGGGTGAACACTGAAGCTTTCTTT
size: few; length: 14; D: TRBD1; V: TRBV7-2; J: TRBJ2-5; CDR3: CASSPRGPQETQYF; DNA: TGTGCCAGCAGTCCTAGGGGGCCGCAAGAGACCCAGTACTTC
size: -; length: 14; D: -; V: TRBV2; J: TRBJ2-5; CDR3: CASSDGTVKETQYF; DNA: TGTGCCAGCAGTGACGGGACCGTAAAAGAGACCCAGTACTTC
size: few; length: 14; D: TRBD1; V: TRBV30; J: TRBJ1-2; CDR3: CAWSPGQVGYGYTF; DNA: TGTGCCTGGAGCCCGGGACAGGTGGGGTATGGCTACACCTTC
size: few; length: 16; D: TRBD2; V: TRBV9; J: TRBJ2-1; CDR3: CASSVVGLAGDNEQFF; DNA: TGTGCCAGCAGCGTAGTGGGACTAGCGGGGGACAATGAGCAGTTCTTC
size: few; length: 14; D: TRBD2; V: TRBV19; J: TRBJ2-3; CDR3: CASRRREVTDTQYF; DNA: TGTGCCAGTCGCCGGCGGGAGGTCACAGATACGCAGTATTTT
size: -; length: 15; D: -; V: TRBV7-2; J: TRBJ2-3; CDR3: CASSLVSEPYDTQYF; DNA: TGTGCCAGCAGCTTAGTGTCAGAGCCATACGATACGCAGTATTTT
size: -; length: 15; D: -; V: TRBV5-4; J: TRBJ2-3; CDR3: CASSPRNGFTDTQYF; DNA: TGTGCCAGCAGCCCCCGAAATGGGTTTACAGATACGCAGTATTTT
size: -; length: 11; D: -; V: TRBV29-1; J: TRBJ1-1; CDR3: CSVEMNTEAFF; DNA: TGCAGCGTTGAGATGAACACTGAAGCTTTCTTT
size: few; length: 15; D: TRBD1; V: TRBV28; J: TRBJ2-7; CDR3: CASSRATGGRGEQYF; DNA: TGTGCCAGCAGTAGAGCGACAGGGGGCCGAGGCGAGCAGTACTTC
size: -; length: 14; D: -; V: TRBV7-9; J: TRBJ2-7; CDR3: CASSSLAGPYEQYF; DNA: TGTGCCAGCAGTTCACTTGCGGGACCCTACGAGCAGTACTTC
size: -; length: 15; D: TRBD2; V: TRBV7-2; J: TRBJ2-3; CDR3: CASSPRVSGIDTQYF; DNA: TGTGCCAGCAGCCCTAGGGTTAGCGGGATAGATACGCAGTATTTT
size: -; length: 16; D: -; V: TRBV5-6; J: TRBJ2-3; CDR3: CASSSVVGDSTDTQYF; DNA: TGTGCCAGCAGCTCAGTGGTCGGGGACAGCACAGATACGCAGTATTTT
size: -; length: 16; D: -; V: TRBV14; J: TRBJ1-3; CDR3: CASSQTQAYSGNTIYF; DNA: TGTGCCAGCAGCCAGACTCAGGCTTACTCTGGAAACACCATATATTTT
size: -; length: 17; D: TRBD2; V: TRBV6-1; J: TRBJ2-2; CDR3: CASSESIGGANTGELFF; DNA: TGTGCCAGCAGTGAAAGTATTGGGGGGGCGAACACCGGGGAGCTGTTTTTT
size: few; length: 15; D: TRBD2; V: TRBV6-5; J: TRBJ2-7; CDR3: CASTEGLAGAFEQYF; DNA: TGTGCCAGCACCGAGGGACTAGCGGGGGCCTTCGAGCAGTACTTC
size: -; length: 16; D: TRBD1; V: TRBV18; J: TRBJ2-3; CDR3: CASSPPGQGHTDTQYF; DNA: TGTGCCAGCTCACCCCCGGGACAGGGACACACTGATACGCAGTATTTT
size: -; length: 12; D: -; V: TRBV7-9; J: TRBJ2-3; CDR3: CASSSSTDTQYF; DNA: TGTGCCAGCAGCTCGAGCACAGATACGCAGTATTTT
size: -; length: 11; D: -; V: TRBV6-6; J: TRBJ2-1; CDR3: CASRRYNEQFF; DNA: TGTGCCAGCAGGAGATACAATGAGCAGTTCTTC
size: -; length: 17; D: -; V: TRBV29-1; J: TRBJ2-6; CDR3: CSPRARAPKLEANVLTF; DNA: TGCAGCCCCCGAGCGCGGGCCCCAAAGCTTGAGGCCAACGTCCTGACTTTC
size: -; length: 16; D: -; V: TRBV18; J: TRBJ1-2; CDR3: CASSPVSSGTNYGYTF; DNA: TGTGCCAGCTCACCGGTTTCATCGGGTACCAACTATGGCTACACCTTC
size: -; length: 13; D: -; V: TRBV18; J: TRBJ1-5; CDR3: CASSLHPQGAQHF; DNA: TGTGCCAGCTCACTGCACCCCCAGGGAGCCCAGCATTTT
size: few; length: 12; D: TRBD1; V: TRBV19; J: TRBJ2-7; CDR3: CASSDRGKEQYF; DNA: TGTGCCAGCTCGGACAGGGGAAAAGAGCAGTACTTC
size: -; length: 15; D: TRBD1; V: TRBV2; J: TRBJ1-5; CDR3: CASSVDRGSNQPQHF; DNA: TGTGCCAGCAGTGTCGACAGGGGTAGCAATCAGCCCCAGCATTTT
size: -; length: 15; D: -; V: TRBV5-1; J: TRBJ2-3; CDR3: CASSADTASTDTQYF; DNA: TGCGCCAGCAGCGCGGACACAGCTAGCACAGATACGCAGTATTTT
size: -; length: 13; D: -; V: TRBV30; J: TRBJ1-5; CDR3: CAWSGQNNQPQHF; DNA: TGTGCCTGGAGTGGACAGAACAATCAGCCCCAGCATTTT
size: -; length: 13; D: TRBD1; V: TRBV29-1; J: TRBJ1-5; CDR3: CSASTGGNQPQHF; DNA: TGCAGCGCATCGACAGGGGGCAATCAGCCCCAGCATTTT
size: few; length: 15; D: TRBD2; V: TRBV4-2; J: TRBJ2-2; CDR3: CASSPGLAGSGELFF; DNA: TGTGCCAGCAGCCCAGGACTAGCGGGATCGGGGGAGCTGTTTTTT
size: few; length: 17; D: -; V: TRBV28; J: TRBJ2-6; CDR3: CASIKGGTHSGANVLTF; DNA: TGTGCCAGCATTAAGGGTGGGACCCACTCTGGGGCCAACGTCCTGACTTTC
size: -; length: 15; D: -; V: TRBV7-9; J: TRBJ2-7; CDR3: CASSFGRGDMYEQYF; DNA: TGTGCCAGCAGCTTTGGCAGGGGAGATATGTACGAGCAGTACTTC